Presented here are 10 T cell receptor beta chains from one specimen sequenced in a study of blood T cells in healthy people across ages. For the second PCR, which ran for 7 to 11 cycles, a sample-barcoded 5' primer and a J-beta primer mix were used. TCRdb ran MiXCR on the 5' RACE reads and lists one entry per CDR3 protein. This repertoire shows about 800,000 distinct CDR3 sequences, roughly 25% found once; its top ten account for under 4.5%. The sample was also reused in another study, on T cells of mothers and their children.

Sequencing input: blood. These receptors were obtained from a boy younger than 18 in good health.

This clonotype was detected only a few times. The rearrangement joins TRBV30 to TRBJ1-1; 7 bases line up with TRBD1. Per the germline V gene, CDR1 is GTSNPN and CDR2 is SVGIG (reference sequence). The J segment lost 5 bases and the V segment lost 1 base, leaving 1 base of the junction unmatched. This CDR3 comprises 12 residues. The chain's CDR3 is CAWSDRGTEAFF. CDR3 in DNA: TGTGCCTGGAGTGACAGGGGAACTGAAGCTTTCTTT.

This clonotype was seen a handful of times. A junction end diverges from the germline sequence, so it may reflect a read error. V usage is TRBV28 and J usage is TRBJ1-4, with a weak D call TRBD1 (6 bases). CDR3 length: 15 residues. Germline V lookup: CDR1 MDHEN, CDR2 SYDVKM. CDR3 nucleotide sequence: TGTGCCAGCCGTTTGGGGGGGGCGCTTATTGAAAAACTGTTTTTT. Residues: CASRLGGALIEKLFF. Looking up the rest from reference TRBV28 and TRBJ1-4 gives the full variable domain: DVKVTQSSRYLVKRTGEKVFLECVQDMDHENMFWYRQDPGLGLRLIYFSYDVKMKEKGDIPEGYSVSREKKERFSLILESASTNQTSMYLCASRLGGALIEKLFFGSGTQLSVL.

This clonotype showed up just a few times. The chain is built from TRBV9 and TRBJ2-2; 8 bases are shared with TRBD1. This CDR3 has 16 residues. Germline CDR1 SGDLS, CDR2 YYNGEE. Trimming removed 3 bases from V and 3 bases from J; junction bases left unmatched: 7. Written as DNA, the CDR3 is TGTGCCAGCAGCGCACTCCAGGGGGCGGACACCGGGGAGCTGTTTTTT. This sequence encodes CASSALQGADTGELFF.

Written as DNA, the CDR3 is TGCAGCGCCGGGCGGGCAGGGGATACTGAAGCTTTCTTT. It translates to CSAGRAGDTEAFF. This rearrangement joins TRBV29-1 to TRBJ1-1, with D possibly matching TRBD1 (6 bases). CDR1 is SQVTM and CDR2 is ANQGSEA in the germline V gene. The germline V and J ends were trimmed by 7 bases and 5 bases, with 17 bases remaining between them. This CDR3 is built from 13 residues.

V and J are TRBV5-6 and TRBJ2-1, with D hard to call. The J call may be incorrect, as the DNA end agrees better with TRBJ2-7. The CDR3 has 14 residues. Germline CDR1 reads SGHDT; CDR2 reads YYEEEE. CDR3 residues: CASSLVGRVYEQYF. CDR3 in DNA: TGTGCCAGCAGCTTGGTCGGTAGGGTGTACGAGCAGTACTTC.

The V and J genes are TRBV30 and TRBJ2-5, with TRBD2 as a possible D gene (6 bases). The J call is in doubt because the DNA end fits TRBJ2-1 better. Germline assignment: CDR1 GTSNPN and CDR2 SVGIG (reference sequence). This CDR3 has 12 amino acids. The CDR3 loop reads CAWAGLSNEQFF. In nucleotides, the CDR3 is TGTGCCTGGGCGGGACTCTCCAATGAGCAGTTCTTC.

V and J are TRBV9 and TRBJ2-5; a weak D match, TRBD1 (6 bases). The tail of the sequence fits TRBJ2-1 better, so the J call may be wrong. Germline values: CDR1 SGDLS, CDR2 YYNGEE. This CDR3 is 14 amino acids long. The chain's CDR3 is CASSVLGADNEQFF. The CDR3 nucleotides are TGTGCCAGCAGCGTATTGGGGGCCGACAATGAGCAGTTCTTC.

Here the CDR3 reads CASSQEVAINTDTQYF. As DNA, the CDR3 is TGTGCCAGCAGCCAAGAAGTAGCGATAAACACAGATACGCAGTATTTT. The gene calls are TRBV3-1 and TRBJ2-3; weak D call: TRBD2 (5 bases). The CDR3 sequence is 16 residues long. Germline CDR1 LGHDT, CDR2 YNNKEL (reference sequence). V lost 0 bases and J lost 2, with 12 bases in between.

This clonotype has ten or more counts. The chain uses TRBV29-1 and TRBJ2-5; D is unclear. V was shortened by 5 bases and J by 6 bases, with 13 bases between the two germline ends. Germline V CDR1 and CDR2: SQVTM, ANQGSEA. This CDR3 region has 12 residues. The CDR3 sequence is CSVTDRLQTQYF. In nucleotides, the CDR3 is TGCAGCGTTACGGACCGCCTACAGACCCAGTACTTC. The variable domain in full, with the rest retrieved from reference TRBV29-1 and TRBJ2-5, is SAVISQKPSRDICQRGTSLTIQCQVDSQVTMMFWYRQQPGQSLTLIATANQGSEATYESGFVIDKFPISRPNLTFSTLTVSNMSPEDSSIYLCSVTDRLQTQYFGPGTRLLVL.

This clonotype was counted between two and nine times. The chain has TRBV5-1 and TRBJ2-5; no clear D. The CDR3 extends over 15 amino acids. Germline assignment: CDR1 SGHRS and CDR2 YFSETQ. Trimming stripped 0 bases from V and 4 bases from J, with 13 bases between. This CDR3 is CASSLGLIYGETQYF. The DNA of the CDR3 is TGCGCCAGCAGCTTGGGACTTATATACGGAGAGACCCAGTACTTC.